This T cell receptor (beta chain) was sequenced for a study of T cell clonotyping in hematopoietic cell transplantation. Notes on the study in general: Cells were unsorted, so CD4 and CD8 contributions were not separated. Few recipient clonotypes overlapped donors; over 95% were de novo at given depth.

A word on this clone: The antigen is not known.

Germline V gives CDR1 SGHNT, CDR2 YYREEE (reference sequence). This CDR3 is 14 amino acids long. Trimming took 0 bases from V and 2 from J, leaving 5 bases between them. Produced via immunoSEQ multiplex PCR; TCRdb's table is partial and in-frame only. The sample lists more than 5,000 clones, around nine tenths seen once, with 5.8% in the top ten. Blood collection times were about day -28 and days 30, 100, 180 posttransplant. The chain is built from TRBV5-4 and TRBJ2-2; unclear D gene. The specimen was peripheral blood mononuclear cells, collected 100 days after allogeneic stem cell transplant. The clonotype comes from a female patient in her forties or fifties who had an allogeneic stem cell transplant from a related donor, so the T cells may come from the graft donor. Some clones in this sample may be carry-over from other donors' samples. CDR3 bases: TGTGCCAGCAGCTTGGAACGTAACACCGGGGAGCTGTTTTTT. Protein product: CASSLERNTGELFF.